A selection of T cell receptor beta chains follows, all from one sample in a study of blood T cell dynamics during melanoma immunotherapy. Data came from immunoSEQ multiplex PCR; TCRdb stores just in-frame clones and leaves some out. The sample yields about 4,900 clones, around 88% seen once. Sequenced material: blood, taken from a patient treated with checkpoint blockade. Source of these receptors: a human donor with melanoma. The CDR3 runs from the conserved cysteine through the conserved F or W. A D gene is named only where the DNA matches it firmly. Size tells how often a clone was seen (once, few, many) or the class of an expanded clone, and some rows leave it out.

NA TRBJ2-5 TRBV28 TRBD2 CASSQLAGGAETQYF TGTGCCAGCAGCCAACTAGCGGGAGGGGCGGAGACCCAGTACTTC
few TRBJ2-7 TRBV6-1 TRBD2 CASSEEAGLAGARYGEQYF TGTGCCAGCAGTGAAGAGGCCGGACTAGCGGGCGCACGGTACGGCGAGCAGTACTTC
NA TRBJ2-1 TRBV30 NA CAWSRIRDEQFF TGTGCCTGGAGCCGGATTCGGGATGAGCAGTTCTTC
NA TRBJ2-2 TRBV9 NA CASSVAGRDTGELFF TGTGCCAGCAGCGTAGCGGGACGGGACACCGGGGAGCTGTTTTTT
NA TRBJ2-7 TRBV4-3 TRBD2 CASSPGLAGHLYEQYF TGCGCCAGCAGCCCCGGACTAGCGGGGCACCTATACGAGCAGTACTTC
NA TRBJ1-1 TRBV6-5 NA CASSTDINTEAFF TGTGCCTCCTCGACAGACATCAACACTGAAGCTTTCTTT
NA TRBJ2-3 TRBV6-1 NA CASSEGARGTDTQYF TGTGCCAGCAGTGAAGGGGCGCGGGGCACAGATACGCAGTATTTT
NA TRBJ2-7 TRBV7-2 TRBD2 CASSLVQLSGSYEQYF TGTGCCAGCAGCTTAGTTCAACTTAGCGGGAGCTACGAGCAGTACTTC
few TRBJ2-1 TRBV7-9 NA CASHTSARTYNEQFF TGTGCCAGCCATACGTCAGCGCGGACCTACAATGAGCAGTTCTTC
NA TRBJ1-3 TRBV2 TRBD1 CASKGGFSLSGNTIYF TGTGCCAGCAAAGGGGGCTTTTCCCTCTCTGGAAACACCATATATTTT
NA TRBJ1-1 TRBV4-3 TRBD1 CASSQGRTGRNTEAFF TGCGCCAGCAGCCAAGGTAGGACAGGGAGGAACACTGAAGCTTTCTTT
NA TRBJ2-5 TRBV27 TRBD2 CASSSPAAGQETQYF TGTGCCAGCAGTTCCCCAGCAGCGGGGCAAGAGACCCAGTACTTC
NA TRBJ2-7 TRBV5-1 TRBD2 CASSTASGSYEQYF TGCGCCAGCAGTACGGCTAGCGGGAGCTACGAGCAGTACTTC
NA TRBJ2-7 TRBV19 NA CASSLVPFYEQYF TGTGCCAGTAGCCTAGTCCCTTTCTACGAGCAGTACTTC
NA TRBJ1-2 TRBV11-1 NA CASSLALATMNYGYTF TGTGCCAGCAGCTTAGCTTTGGCGACCATGAACTATGGCTACACCTTC
NA TRBJ1-6 TRBV5-8 NA CASSFGGLNSPLHF TGTGCCAGCAGCTTCGGGGGGCTGAATTCACCCCTCCACTTT
NA TRBJ2-3 TRBV5-6 NA CASSLSTDTQYF TGTGCCAGCAGCTTAAGCACAGATACGCAGTATTTT
once TRBJ2-4 TRBV15 NA CATSRTSTPLGVKNIQYF TGTGCCACCAGCAGAACGTCGACACCCTTGGGAGTCAAAAACATTCAGTACTTC
NA TRBJ2-5 TRBV7-3 NA CASSPDKVQTQYF TGTGCCAGCAGCCCTGACAAGGTCCAGACCCAGTACTTC
NA TRBJ2-2 TRBV11-2 NA CASSLGRSVSGELFF TGTGCCAGCAGCTTAGGTCGGTCTGTGTCCGGGGAGCTGTTTTTT
once TRBJ2-1 TRBV7-3 NA CASSLDGGSSYNEQFF TGTGCCAGCAGCTTAGACGGCGGTAGCTCCTACAATGAGCAGTTCTTC
NA TRBJ1-2 TRBV18 NA CASSPLYYGYTF TGTGCCAGCTCACCACTCTACTATGGCTACACCTTC
NA TRBJ2-1 TRBV6-5 NA CASRDNEQFF TGTGCCAGCAGGGACAATGAGCAGTTCTTC
NA TRBJ2-1 TRBV9 TRBD2 CASSVVASGSLQFF TGTGCCAGCAGCGTAGTTGCTAGCGGGAGTCTCCAGTTCTTC
NA TRBJ1-5 TRBV29-1 NA CSVEEEGSPQHF TGCAGCGTTGAAGAGGAGGGATCGCCCCAGCATTTT
few TRBJ2-7 TRBV11-3 TRBD2 CASSLEASGRYEQYF TGTGCCAGCAGCTTAGAGGCTAGCGGGAGGTACGAGCAGTACTTC
NA TRBJ2-1 TRBV6-5 NA CASSYWGREGYNEQFF TGTGCCAGCAGTTACTGGGGGCGGGAAGGGTACAATGAGCAGTTCTTC
once TRBJ2-5 TRBV28 NA CASSSPGSGLGETQYF TGTGCCAGCAGTTCCCCAGGGAGCGGGTTAGGGGAGACCCAGTACTTC
few TRBJ1-5 TRBV5-1 NA CASSLEGTPHQPQHF TGCGCCAGCAGCTTGGAGGGGACACCGCATCAGCCCCAGCATTTT
once TRBJ2-7 TRBV13 TRBD2 CASSPPPGLHSYEQYF TGTGCCAGCAGCCCCCCACCGGGACTACACTCCTACGAGCAGTACTTC
NA TRBJ2-1 TRBV19 NA CASNDRGRGGEQFF TGTGCCAGTAACGACCGCGGGAGAGGGGGTGAGCAGTTCTTC
NA TRBJ2-1 TRBV30 TRBD2 CAFSGRATEQFF TGTGCCTTTAGCGGGAGGGCCACTGAGCAGTTCTTC
NA TRBJ2-5 TRBV7-2 TRBD2 CASSPTSVGGGKTQYF TGTGCCAGCAGCCCTACCAGTGTGGGGGGAGGGAAGACCCAGTACTTC
NA TRBJ2-7 TRBV5-1 NA CASSLGQPPYEQYF TGCGCCAGCAGCTTGGGACAGCCTCCCTACGAGCAGTACTTC
NA TRBJ2-7 TRBV6-6 TRBD2 CASSGSGSYAGEQYF TGTGCCAGCAGTGGTAGCGGGAGTTACGCGGGCGAGCAGTACTTC
NA TRBJ2-2 TRBV7-2 NA CASSLGRTKAGELFF TGTGCCAGCAGCTTAGGGCGGACTAAGGCCGGGGAGCTGTTTTTT
NA TRBJ2-5 TRBV5-4 NA CASSFRQYQETQYF TGTGCCAGCAGCTTCCGACAGTACCAAGAGACCCAGTACTTC
NA TRBJ1-1 TRBV19 NA CASKPPEGFWDTEAFF TGTGCCAGTAAACCCCCAGAGGGATTTTGGGACACTGAAGCTTTCTTT
hyperexpanded TRBJ2-1 TRBV25-1 NA CASSIVLNEQFF TGTGCCAGCAGTATTGTTTTGAATGAGCAGTTCTTC